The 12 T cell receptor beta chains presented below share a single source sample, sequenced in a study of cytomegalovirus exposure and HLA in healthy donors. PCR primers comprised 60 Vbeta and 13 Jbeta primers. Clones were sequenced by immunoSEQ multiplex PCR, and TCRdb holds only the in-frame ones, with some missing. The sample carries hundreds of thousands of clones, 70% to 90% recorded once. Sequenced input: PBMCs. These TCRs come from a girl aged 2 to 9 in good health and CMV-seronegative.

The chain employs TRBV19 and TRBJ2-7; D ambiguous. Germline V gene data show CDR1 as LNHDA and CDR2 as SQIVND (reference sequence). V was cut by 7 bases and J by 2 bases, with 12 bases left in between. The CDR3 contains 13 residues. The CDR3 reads CASKAQETYEQYF. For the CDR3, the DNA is TGTGCCAGTAAGGCCCAGGAAACCTACGAGCAGTACTTC.

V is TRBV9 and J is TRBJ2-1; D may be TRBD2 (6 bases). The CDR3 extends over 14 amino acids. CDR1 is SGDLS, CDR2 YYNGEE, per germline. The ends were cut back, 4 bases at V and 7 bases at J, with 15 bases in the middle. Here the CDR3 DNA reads TGTGCCAGCAGCCTCCAGGGTCGGGGGAATGAGCAGTTCTTC. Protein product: CASSLQGRGNEQFF.

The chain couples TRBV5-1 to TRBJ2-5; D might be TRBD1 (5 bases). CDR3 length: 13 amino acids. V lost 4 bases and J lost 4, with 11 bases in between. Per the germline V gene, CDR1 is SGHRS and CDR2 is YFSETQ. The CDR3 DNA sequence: TGCGCCAGCAGCGCTTCAGGGCCAGAGACCCAGTACTTC. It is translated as CASSASGPETQYF.

This CDR3 is CATSRVDTSTDTQYF. The CDR3, as DNA: TGTGCCACCAGCAGAGTGGATACTAGTACAGATACGCAGTATTTT. The chain combines TRBV15 with TRBJ2-3; D may be TRBD2 (5 bases). CDR1 and CDR2 (germline): LNHNV, YYDKDF (reference sequence). The V gene lost 1 base and the J gene lost 3 bases, with 11 bases spanning the gap. The CDR3 spans 15 residues.

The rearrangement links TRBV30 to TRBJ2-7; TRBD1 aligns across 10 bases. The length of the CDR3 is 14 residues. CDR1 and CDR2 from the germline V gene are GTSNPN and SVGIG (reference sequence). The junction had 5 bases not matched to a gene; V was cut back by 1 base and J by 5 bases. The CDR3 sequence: CAWSAPTGGNEQYF. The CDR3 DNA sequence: TGTGCCTGGAGTGCCCCGACAGGGGGCAACGAGCAGTACTTC.

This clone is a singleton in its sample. CDR3 sequence (DNA): TGTGCCTGGAGTCCATCGACTGTTAGCACAGATACGCAGTATTTT. Translated: CAWSPSTVSTDTQYF. V and J are TRBV30 and TRBJ2-3; D is ambiguous. The CDR3 is 15 amino acids. Trimming removed 2 bases at V and 0 bases at J, with 12 bases between. Germline CDR1 reads GTSNPN; CDR2 reads SVGIG (reference sequence).

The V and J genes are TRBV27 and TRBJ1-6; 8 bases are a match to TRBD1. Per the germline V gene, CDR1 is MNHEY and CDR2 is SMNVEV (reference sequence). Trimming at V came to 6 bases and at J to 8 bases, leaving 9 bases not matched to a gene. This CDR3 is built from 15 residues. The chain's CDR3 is CASSPRTGKDSPLHF. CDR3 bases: TGTGCCAGCAGCCCGCGGACAGGGAAGGATTCACCCCTCCACTTT.

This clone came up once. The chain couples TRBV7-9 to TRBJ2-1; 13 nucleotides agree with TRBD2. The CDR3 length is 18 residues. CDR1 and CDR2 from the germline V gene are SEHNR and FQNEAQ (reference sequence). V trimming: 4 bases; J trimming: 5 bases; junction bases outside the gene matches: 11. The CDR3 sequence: CASSWETSGGARNNEQFF. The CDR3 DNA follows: TGTGCCAGCAGCTGGGAAACTAGCGGGGGGGCTCGGAACAATGAGCAGTTCTTC.

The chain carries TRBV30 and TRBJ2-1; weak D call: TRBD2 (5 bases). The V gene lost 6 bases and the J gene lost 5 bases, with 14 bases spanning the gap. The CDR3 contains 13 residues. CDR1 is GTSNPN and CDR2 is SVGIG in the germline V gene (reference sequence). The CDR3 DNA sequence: TGTGCCTGTTACCGGGGAGTTCACAATGAGCAGTTCTTC. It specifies CACYRGVHNEQFF. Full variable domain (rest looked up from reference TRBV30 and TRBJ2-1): SQTIHQWPATLVQPVGSPLSLECTVEGTSNPNLYWYRQAAGRGLQLLFYSVGIGQISSEVPQNLSASRPQDRQFILSSKKLLLSDSGFYLCACYRGVHNEQFFGPGTRLTVL.

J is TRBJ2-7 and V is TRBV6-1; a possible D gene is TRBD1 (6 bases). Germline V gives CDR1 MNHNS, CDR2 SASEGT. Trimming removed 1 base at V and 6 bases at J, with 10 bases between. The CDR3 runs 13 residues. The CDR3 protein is CASSEGGQGEQYF. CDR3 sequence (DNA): TGTGCCAGCAGTGAAGGGGGACAAGGCGAGCAGTACTTC.

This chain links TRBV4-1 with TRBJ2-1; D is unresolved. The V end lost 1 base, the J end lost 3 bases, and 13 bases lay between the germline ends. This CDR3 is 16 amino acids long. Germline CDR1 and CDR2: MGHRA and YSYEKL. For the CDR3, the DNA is TGCGCCAGCAGCCAAGCTTCGCTAGTCAACTACAATGAGCAGTTCTTC. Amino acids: CASSQASLVNYNEQFF.

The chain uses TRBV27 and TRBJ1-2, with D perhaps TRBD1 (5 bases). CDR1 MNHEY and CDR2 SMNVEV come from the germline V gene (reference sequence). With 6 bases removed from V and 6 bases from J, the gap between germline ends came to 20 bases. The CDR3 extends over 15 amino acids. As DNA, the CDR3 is TGTGCCAGCAGCCATCGAACCAAAGCGGGGGATGGCTACACCTTC. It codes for CASSHRTKAGDGYTF.